The present entry profiles one TCR beta chain with its context. V shed 3 bases and J shed 3 bases, with 21 bases lying between them. CDR3 length equals 17 residues. Per germline, CDR1 SGHNT and CDR2 YENEEA. The record originates from a study of shared clonotypes between healthy human individuals. Each subset's genomic DNA was shared equally among a number of immunoSEQ plates. Original methodology: ImmunoSEQ supplied junction-only sequences lacking quality scores, so filtering was different. Measured with immunoSEQ multiplex PCR; TCRdb has only the in-frame clones, and not every one. V and J calls and clone size come straight from that table; D and trimming were deduced from the DNA. The table shows about 490,000 clones, with about 79% occurring only once.

Source material: PBMCs. V gene TRBV11-3 combines with J gene TRBJ2-7; D might be TRBD1 or TRBD2, each matching 7 bases. The sequence was obtained from a woman in her thirties or forties in good health. Some clones in this sample may be carry-over from other donors' samples. The CDR3, as DNA: TGTGCCAGCAGCTTGCGTTCAGGGGGGGCCTTTGACTACGAGCAGTACTTC. Translating gives CASSLRSGGAFDYEQYF.